Below, 2 T cell receptor beta chains from the same sample are listed, as sequenced in a study of blood T cell repertoires in COVID-19. The protocol was immunoSEQ multiplex PCR, while the TCRdb copy is restricted to in-frame clones and leaves out a portion. The sample comprises approximately 160,000 clones, about 85% of which are singletons, and 8% to 9% rests with the top ten. Sample: peripheral blood. The receptors were gathered from a woman aged 55-70 years with COVID-19, enrolled during active disease.

V is TRBV19 and J is TRBJ1-6; D call uncertain. V was cut by 7 bases and J by 10 bases, with 11 bases left in between. The CDR3 covers 12 residues. The germline V gene encodes CDR1 LNHDA and CDR2 SQIVND (reference sequence). CDR3 bases: TGTGCCAGTACCCCAGGAGGCTCACCCCTCCACTTT. It codes for CASTPGGSPLHF.

This CDR3 is CSASSGYDNSPLHF. The DNA of the CDR3 is TGCAGTGCTAGTTCAGGATACGATAATTCACCCCTCCACTTT. This chain links TRBV20-1 with TRBJ1-6; D gene ambiguous. Between the trimmed V and J ends, which lost 3 bases and 5 bases, there was a span of 11 bases. Per germline, CDR1 DFQATT and CDR2 SNEGSKA (reference sequence). The CDR3 covers 14 residues.